Following are 9 T cell receptor beta chains from one sample sequenced in a study of cytomegalovirus exposure and HLA in healthy donors. Primers included in the PCR were 60 Vbeta and 13 Jbeta primers. Assay used: immunoSEQ multiplex PCR; TCRdb lists only in-frame clones, some missing. The sample features about 140,000 clones, with roughly 2.5% in its top ten. What was sequenced was PBMCs. These receptors originate from a man in his forties in good health and CMV-seronegative.

The gene calls are TRBV7-3 and TRBJ2-3, with D tentatively TRBD2 (7 bases). Deletions cut 5 bases from V and 4 bases from J, with 16 bases between. Germline CDR1 and CDR2: SGHTA and FQGTGA. There are 15 residues in the CDR3. The CDR3 spells CASSAVGGGPDTQYF. The CDR3 coding sequence is TGTGCCAGCAGCGCGGTGGGCGGGGGCCCAGATACGCAGTATTTT. Variable domain in full (rest from reference TRBV7-3 and TRBJ2-3): GAGVSQTPSNKVTEKGKYVELRCDPISGHTALYWYRQSLGQGPEFLIYFQGTGAADDSGLPNDRFFAVRPEGSVSTLKIQRTERGDSAVYLCASSAVGGGPDTQYFGPGTRLTVL.

Worth noting for this clone: Other DNA sequences of this sample code for an identical CDR3. This chain links TRBV6-5 with TRBJ1-6, with TRBD1 identical over 10 bases. Germline V gene lookup returns CDR1 MNHEY and CDR2 SVGAGI. V was clipped by 2 bases and J by 10 bases; unmatched bases: 5. The CDR3 extends over 15 amino acids. CDR3 bases: TGTGCCAGCAGTTACCTCGGACAGGGGGGGTCACCCCTCCACTTT. It translates to CASSYLGQGGSPLHF.

The genes are TRBV11-2 and TRBJ2-1; perhaps TRBD2 as D (5 bases). With 5 bases removed from V and 8 bases from J, the gap between germline ends came to 16 bases. This CDR3 comprises 14 residues. Germline assignment: CDR1 SGHAT and CDR2 FQNNGV. The CDR3 nucleotides are TGTGCCAGCAGCGACCTTCAAGAAGCGGATGAGCAGTTCTTC. Its protein product is CASSDLQEADEQFF.

The CDR3 DNA reads TGTGCCAGCAGTTTATTTCGGTCAGGGGAGACCCAGTACTTC. Translated, it gives CASSLFRSGETQYF. The V and J genes are TRBV27 and TRBJ2-5; possible D gene TRBD1, 5 bases. Trimming took 1 base from V and 5 from J, leaving 11 bases between them. The germline CDR1 and CDR2 sequences are MNHEY and SMNVEV (reference sequence). CDR3 length equals 14 residues.

V gene TRBV7-9 combines with J gene TRBJ2-7; the match to TRBD2 covers 7 bases. Unmatched junction bases numbered 12, after V lost 4 bases and J lost 6 bases. There are 15 residues in the CDR3. Germline lookup yields CDR1 SEHNR and CDR2 FQNEAQ (reference sequence). The CDR3 nucleotides are TGTGCCAGCAGCTCAACCCCGGGACTACCGGGCGAGCAGTACTTC. Its protein is CASSSTPGLPGEQYF.

This chain joins TRBV7-2 and TRBJ1-1; D may be TRBD1 (5 bases). Germline CDR1 and CDR2: SGHTA and FQGNSA. The length of the CDR3 is 13 residues. Trimming left V 1 base short and J 8 bases short, with 11 bases between. The CDR3, as DNA: TGTGCCAGCAGCTTAGGGTACAAGGGGGAAGCTTTCTTT. It translates to CASSLGYKGEAFF.

The chain uses TRBV7-8 and TRBJ2-5; the D gene is possibly TRBD2 (5 bases). V gave up 4 bases and J gave up 1 base, with 19 bases separating them. CDR1 and CDR2 (germline): SGHVS, FQNEAQ. The length of the CDR3 is 17 residues. CDR3 region: CASSSRRLASPQETQYF. The CDR3 bases are TGTGCCAGCAGCTCCAGACGGCTAGCTTCCCCCCAAGAGACCCAGTACTTC.

The chain recombines TRBV25-1 with TRBJ1-2, with D maybe TRBD1 (5 bases). In germline, CDR1 is MGHDK, CDR2 SYGVNS. Trimming stripped 3 bases from V and 4 bases from J, with 12 bases between. The CDR3 has 14 amino acids. The CDR3 region is CASSDPGKSYGYTF. For the CDR3, the DNA is TGTGCCAGCAGTGACCCAGGGAAGTCCTATGGCTACACCTTC.

The CDR3 is CASSTARLNTEAFF. CDR3 coding DNA: TGTGCCAGCAGCACCGCGAGGTTGAACACTGAAGCTTTCTTT. The rearrangement links TRBV5-5 to TRBJ1-1; D call uncertain. From germline, CDR1 is SGHKS and CDR2 YYEKEE (reference sequence). The V gene lost 4 bases and the J gene lost 0 bases, with 10 bases spanning the gap. This CDR3 has 14 residues.